The rows below give T cell receptor beta chains drawn from one sample of a study of blood T cells in healthy people across ages. TCRdb ran MiXCR on the 5' RACE reads and lists one entry per CDR3 protein. Of hundreds of thousands of distinct CDR3 sequences in the sample, roughly 43% were seen once. Sequences were obtained from blood. Source of these receptors: a man in his thirties or forties in good health. Each CDR3 is given with its conserved first and last residue. Each record gives: V gene, J gene, D gene, CDR3 protein. D genes are given only for firm matches.

TRBV7-2,TRBJ2-7,TRBD1,CASSPRQGPYEQYF
TRBV3-1,TRBJ2-3,TRBD1,CASSRLKGQGTDTQYF
TRBV20-1,TRBJ1-2,NA,CSASSPVSHGYTF
TRBV6-1,TRBJ1-5,NA,CASRDLTGWPDQHF
TRBV5-1,TRBJ1-2,NA,CASSLGHGYTF
TRBV6-2/TRBV6-3,TRBJ2-3,NA,CASSYYNTQYF
TRBV5-6,TRBJ2-7,TRBD1,CASSRPDRSDEQYF
TRBV29-1,TRBJ2-1,NA,CSVEVQEELEQFF
TRBV5-1,TRBJ2-7,TRBD1,CASSAGTGLEEQYF
TRBV4-3,TRBJ2-3,NA,CASSQEWPGMESYF
TRBV2,TRBJ1-5,TRBD1,CASSNDRGGNQPQHF
TRBV24-1,TRBJ2-1,TRBD1,CATSEPGGLGNEQFF
TRBV5-1,TRBJ1-2,TRBD1,CASNLDRGDYGYTF
TRBV12-3/TRBV12-4,TRBJ1-2,NA,CASRSQGSGYTF
TRBV29-1,TRBJ1-1,TRBD1,CSALQGALTEAFF
TRBV2,TRBJ2-3,NA,CARAFTGATDTQYF
TRBV21-1,TRBJ1-5,NA,CASSKDAVRQPQHF
TRBV11-2,TRBJ2-1,NA,CASSLDINNEQFF
TRBV20-1,TRBJ2-5,TRBD1,CSARLTGEETQYF
TRBV5-1,TRBJ2-3,NA,CASKIGVGTDTQYF
TRBV6-2/TRBV6-3,NA,NA,CASAEQGGSYEQYF
TRBV12-3/TRBV12-4,TRBJ1-5,TRBD1,CASSPGQGLNSNQPQHF
TRBV20-1,TRBJ1-5,NA,CSARRAEHQPQHF
TRBV10-3,TRBJ1-2,NA,CAISDWRGDYGYTF
TRBV24-1,TRBJ1-2,NA,CATSDSTAIYGYTF
TRBV29-1,TRBJ2-5,NA,CSVKGLPASNIGYNEQYF
TRBV14,NA,NA,CASSQDGGTSYNEQYF
TRBV7-8,TRBJ2-7,NA,CASSLEWTGRAYEQYF
TRBV28,TRBJ2-2,TRBD2,CASSYVISGGYTGELFF
TRBV6-2/TRBV6-3,TRBJ2-3,NA,CASSGPRADTQYF
TRBV20-1,TRBJ2-1,TRBD2,CSALRLAGQASYNEQFF
TRBV20-1,TRBJ1-4,NA,CSAPGRGGEKLFF
TRBV28,TRBJ2-1,TRBD2,CASSDAGRRGGYNEQFF
TRBV7-2,TRBJ2-5,NA,CASSREGVPGIIQETQYF
TRBV5-1,TRBJ2-7,TRBD1,CASSSGTGSLHEQYF
TRBV11-1,TRBJ2-1,NA,CASSSEGWNEQFF
TRBV3-1,TRBJ2-3,NA,CASSQLADTQYF
TRBV10-3,TRBJ2-7,TRBD1,CAISPGTGIYEQYF
TRBV24-1,TRBJ2-7,TRBD1,CATSYGTGRDEQYF
TRBV27,TRBJ2-7,NA,CASNLSRADEQYF